Presented here are 5 T cell receptor beta chains from one specimen sequenced in a study of cytomegalovirus exposure and HLA in healthy donors. PCR primers comprised 60 Vbeta and 13 Jbeta primers. This table comes from immunoSEQ multiplex PCR, and its TCRdb copy is limited to in-frame clones, with some not included. This sample yields just over 150,000 clones, of which 80% to 90% are seen a single time; about 2.4% belongs to the top ten. The sample was PBMCs. These receptors were taken from a woman in her late teens or twenties in good health and CMV-seronegative.

CDR3 region: CASSPRLDQNTGELFF. CDR3 DNA: TGTGCCAGCAGCCCGCGTCTAGATCAGAACACCGGGGAGCTGTTTTTT. V is TRBV7-9 and J is TRBJ2-2; D gene ambiguous. V lost 5 bases, J lost 1 base, and 14 bases lay in between. CDR3 size: 16 residues. CDR1 and CDR2 from the germline V gene are SEHNR and FQNEAQ (reference sequence).

The rearrangement uses TRBV28 and TRBJ2-5; 10 bases are a match to TRBD1. Per the germline V gene, CDR1 is MDHEN and CDR2 is SYDVKM. CDR3 length: 16 residues. V gave up 4 bases and J gave up 5 bases; unmatched junction bases: 10. CDR3: CASSSKTGGIGETQYF. The CDR3 DNA reads TGTGCCAGCAGTTCCAAGACAGGGGGCATCGGCGAGACCCAGTACTTC.

In this sample, this clone turned up a few times. The chain couples TRBV5-4 to TRBJ1-2, with TRBD1 as a possible D gene (6 bases). Per the germline V gene, CDR1 is SGHNT and CDR2 is YYREEE (reference sequence). This CDR3 comprises 13 residues. The V end lost 1 base, the J end lost 4 bases, and 8 bases lay between the germline ends. The CDR3 is CASSLLDSYGYTF. CDR3 DNA: TGTGCCAGCAGCTTGTTGGACAGCTATGGCTACACCTTC.

The J gene is TRBJ2-2, the V gene TRBV2; possibly TRBD1 for D (7 bases). CDR3 length: 14 amino acids. V was shortened by 2 bases and J by 4 bases, with 8 bases between the two germline ends. Per germline, CDR1 SNHLY and CDR2 FYNNEI. Here the CDR3 DNA reads TGTGCCAGCAGTGAACAGGGGGGCACCGGGGAGCTGTTTTTT. Protein sequence: CASSEQGGTGELFF.

This chain connects TRBV7-2 to TRBJ2-7, with TRBD1 matching 9 bases. V lost 5 bases, J lost 0 bases, and 8 bases stayed unmatched. CDR3 length equals 16 residues. From germline, CDR1 is SGHTA and CDR2 FQGNSA. CDR3 sequence: CASSPQGARSSYEQYF. CDR3 bases: TGTGCCAGCAGCCCACAGGGGGCCCGCTCCTCCTACGAGCAGTACTTC. The full variable domain, its missing parts supplied by reference TRBV7-2 and TRBJ2-7, is GAGVSQSPSNKVTEKGKDVELRCDPISGHTALYWYRQSLGQGLEFLIYFQGNSAPDKSGLPSDRFSAERTGGSVSTLTIQRTQQEDSAVYLCASSPQGARSSYEQYFGPGTRLTVT.